The clone carrying this TCR beta chain was observed once. The data were taken from a study of blood T cell repertoires in COVID-19. The length of the CDR3 is 13 residues. Trimming left V 5 bases short and J 7 bases short, with 11 bases between. Germline-derived CDR1 and CDR2 are MGHDK and SYGVNS. Libraries were prepared by immunoSEQ multiplex PCR; TCRdb keeps only in-frame clonotypes and omits some of them. The data show fewer than 300,000 clones, around 83% seen once. The receptor was isolated from a man older than 75 with acute or convalescent COVID-19. Material for sequencing was peripheral blood. This sequence joins TRBV25-1 and TRBJ1-4; D is unresolved. The CDR3 here is CASSFRSGEKLFF. For the CDR3, the DNA is TGTGCCAGCAGTTTTAGGTCGGGTGAAAAACTGTTTTTT. Full variable domain (outside the CDR3, taken from reference TRBV25-1 and TRBJ1-4): EADIYQTPRYLVIGTGKKITLECSQTMGHDKMYWYQQDPGMELHLIHYSYGVNSTEKGDLSSESTVSRIRTEHFPLTLESARPSHTSQYLCASSFRSGEKLFFGSGTQLSVL.